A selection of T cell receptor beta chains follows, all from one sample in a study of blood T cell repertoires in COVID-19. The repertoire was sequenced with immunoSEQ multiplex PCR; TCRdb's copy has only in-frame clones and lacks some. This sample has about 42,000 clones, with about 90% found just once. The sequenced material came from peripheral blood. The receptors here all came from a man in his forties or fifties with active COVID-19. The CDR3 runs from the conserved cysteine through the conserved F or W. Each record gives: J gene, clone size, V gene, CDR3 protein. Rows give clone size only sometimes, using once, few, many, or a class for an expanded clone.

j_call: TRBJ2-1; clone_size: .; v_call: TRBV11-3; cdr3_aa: CASSFGEGYYNEQFF
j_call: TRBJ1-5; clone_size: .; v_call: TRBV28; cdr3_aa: CASSSRRTGVNQPQHF
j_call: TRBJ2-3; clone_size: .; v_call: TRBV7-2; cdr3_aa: CASSLITSADTQYF
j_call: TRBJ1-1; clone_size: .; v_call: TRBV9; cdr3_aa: CASSVGTGTGVLNTEAFF
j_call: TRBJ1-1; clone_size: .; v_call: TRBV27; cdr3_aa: CASSLFSGRVGTGPTEAFF
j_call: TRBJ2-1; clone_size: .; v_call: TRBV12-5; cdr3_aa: CASAPGTSGYNEQFF
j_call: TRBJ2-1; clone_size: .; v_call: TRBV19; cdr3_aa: CASSFAGTGVSRAQIEQFF
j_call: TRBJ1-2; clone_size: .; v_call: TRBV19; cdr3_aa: CASSNRRQVEVYGYTF
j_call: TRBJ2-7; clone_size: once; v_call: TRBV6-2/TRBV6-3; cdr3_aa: CASSPDGTSGRTPYEQYF
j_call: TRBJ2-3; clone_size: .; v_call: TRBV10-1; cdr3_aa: CASSESSGSYTQYF
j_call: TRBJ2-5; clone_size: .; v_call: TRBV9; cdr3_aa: CASSVSVLAGSQETQYF
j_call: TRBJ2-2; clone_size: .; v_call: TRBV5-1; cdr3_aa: CASSWTGVPGELFF
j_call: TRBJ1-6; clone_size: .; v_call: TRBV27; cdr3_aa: CASSSTVGTGYSPLHF
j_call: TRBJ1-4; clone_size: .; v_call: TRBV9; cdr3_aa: CASSPEVGGTNEKLFF
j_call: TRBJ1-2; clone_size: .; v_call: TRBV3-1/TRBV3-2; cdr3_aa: CASSREGFGYTF
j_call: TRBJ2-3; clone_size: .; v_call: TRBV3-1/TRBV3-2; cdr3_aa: CASSHPGAITDTQYF
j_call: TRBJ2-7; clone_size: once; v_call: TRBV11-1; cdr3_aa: CASSQSRVGGYEQYF
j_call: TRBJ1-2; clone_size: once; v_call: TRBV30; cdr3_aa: CAWSPTGRANYGYTF
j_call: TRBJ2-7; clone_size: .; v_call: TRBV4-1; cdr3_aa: CASSQRQGLSYEQYF
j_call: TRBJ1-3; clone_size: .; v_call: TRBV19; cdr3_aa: CASSYGGFGNTIYF
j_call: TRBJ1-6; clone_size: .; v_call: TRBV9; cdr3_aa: CASSVEGGDSPLHF
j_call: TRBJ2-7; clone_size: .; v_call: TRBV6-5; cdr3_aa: CASRVLAGGSYEQYF